This T cell receptor (beta chain) was sequenced in a study of TIL therapy for anti-PD-1-resistant metastatic lung cancer. Study overall: Half of patients were current or former smokers. Study-level findings and limits: Treatment-naive, never-smoker and oncogene-addicted patients were overrepresented in this highly selected cohort.

Trimming cost V 3 bases and J 1 base; bases outside gene matches: 12. There are 18 residues in the CDR3. The germline gives CDR1 LNHNV, CDR2 YYDKDF (reference sequence). Concerning this clone: Its antigen remains unknown.

Indicated time point: pre-treatment sample, taken before nivolumab and TIL therapy. The libraries were made with immunoSEQ v3. Each library reached roughly 2 million read pairs, or about 5-6.5 million at deep level. The table came from immunoSEQ multiplex PCR; TCRdb's copy has only in-frame clones and leaves some out. Among 15,000 to 20,000 clones listed, around 82% were seen once. The receptor comes from a person aged 25 to 80 with non-small cell lung cancer. The material was blood, obtained at baseline. The chain has TRBV15 and TRBJ2-4; TRBD2 matches 7 bases. The CDR3 loop reads CATSSLAGSQRAKNIQYF. CDR3 DNA: TGTGCCACCAGCAGCTTAGCGGGTTCTCAGCGGGCCAAAAACATTCAGTACTTC.